These T cell receptor beta chains were read from a single sample in a study of blood T cell repertoires in COVID-19. The protocol was immunoSEQ multiplex PCR, while the TCRdb copy is restricted to in-frame clones and leaves out a portion. The profile shows fewer than 20,000 clones, approximately 86% of them singletons. The sample consisted of peripheral blood. These receptors originate from a human donor in a cohort sampled during active COVID-19. The conserved cysteine and the conserved F or W are not part of the CDR3 here. Fields, in order: J gene, V gene, CDR3 protein.

J: TRBJ2-3; V: TRBV7-3; CDR3: ASSLRLAGETDTQY
J: TRBJ1-3; V: TRBV3-1/TRBV3-2; CDR3: ASSRSRQGVLNTIY
J: TRBJ1-2; V: TRBV7-2; CDR3: ASSDGQGDGYT
J: TRBJ2-1; V: TRBV11-2; CDR3: ASSPHGAGASGNEQF
J: TRBJ2-1; V: TRBV5-5; CDR3: ASSPRGLAGGPTNEQF
J: TRBJ1-6; V: TRBV7-9; CDR3: ASSLAVTDSPLH
J: TRBJ2-3; V: TRBV7-2; CDR3: ASSPLTSPYTQY
J: TRBJ1-1; V: TRBV15; CDR3: ATSRDREDEAF
J: TRBJ2-7; V: TRBV7-9; CDR3: ASSPSLAGGEQY
J: TRBJ1-1; V: TRBV6-2/TRBV6-3; CDR3: ASSSPPGQGYTEAF
J: TRBJ2-3; V: TRBV5-6; CDR3: ASSLVGTSGSLHTDTQY
J: TRBJ1-5; V: TRBV7-2; CDR3: ASSAEPDQPQH